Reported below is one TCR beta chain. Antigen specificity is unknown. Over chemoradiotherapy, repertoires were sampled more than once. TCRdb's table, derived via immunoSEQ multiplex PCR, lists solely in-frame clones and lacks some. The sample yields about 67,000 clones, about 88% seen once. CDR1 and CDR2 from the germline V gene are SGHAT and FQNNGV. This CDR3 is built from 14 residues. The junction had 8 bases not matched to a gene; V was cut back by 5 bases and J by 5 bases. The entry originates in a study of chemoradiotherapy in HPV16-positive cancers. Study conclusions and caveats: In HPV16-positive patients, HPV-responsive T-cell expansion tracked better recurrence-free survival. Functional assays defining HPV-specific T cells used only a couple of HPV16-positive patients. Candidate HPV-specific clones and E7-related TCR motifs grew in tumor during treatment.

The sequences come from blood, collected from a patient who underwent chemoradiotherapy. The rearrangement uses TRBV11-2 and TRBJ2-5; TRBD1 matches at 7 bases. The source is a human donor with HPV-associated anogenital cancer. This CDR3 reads CASSPTGFDETQYF. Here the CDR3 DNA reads TGTGCCAGCAGCCCGACAGGGTTTGACGAGACCCAGTACTTC. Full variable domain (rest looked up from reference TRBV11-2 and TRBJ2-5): EAGVAQSPRYKIIEKRQSVAFWCNPISGHATLYWYQQILGQGPKLLIQFQNNGVVDDSQLPKDRFSAERLKGVDSTLKIQPAKLEDSAVYLCASSPTGFDETQYFGPGTRLLVL.